What follows describes a single T cell receptor (beta chain). Its target is not known. The data belong to a study of T-cell memory formation after mild COVID-19. Broader study findings: CD4/CD8 balance held among clones contracting day 15 to 85, and later expanders leaned CD4+.

cDNA libraries for TCR alpha and TCR beta, carrying sample barcodes and UMIs, came from 5'RACE with constant-segment primers. TCRdb re-analysed the 5' RACE reads in MiXCR, keeping a single row per CDR3 protein. This sample carries about 470,000 distinct CDR3 sequences, roughly 25% of them seen once, and the ten largest clones take around 13%. The V gene's germline CDR1 is SGHTA and CDR2 FQGNSA. V lost 2 bases and J lost 2; bases outside the gene matches: 5. There are 15 residues in the CDR3. What was sequenced was PBMCs or a T cell subset sorted from them (not recorded which). The chain couples TRBV7-2 to TRBJ2-5, with 7 bases that match TRBD1. The clonotype comes from an adult woman who had mild COVID-19 (a few samples of this study predate the infection). Cell type and time point are not known. The CDR3 loop reads CASSLQTGAQETQYF. The CDR3 DNA follows: TGTGCCAGCAGCTTACAAACAGGGGCTCAAGAGACCCAGTACTTC.